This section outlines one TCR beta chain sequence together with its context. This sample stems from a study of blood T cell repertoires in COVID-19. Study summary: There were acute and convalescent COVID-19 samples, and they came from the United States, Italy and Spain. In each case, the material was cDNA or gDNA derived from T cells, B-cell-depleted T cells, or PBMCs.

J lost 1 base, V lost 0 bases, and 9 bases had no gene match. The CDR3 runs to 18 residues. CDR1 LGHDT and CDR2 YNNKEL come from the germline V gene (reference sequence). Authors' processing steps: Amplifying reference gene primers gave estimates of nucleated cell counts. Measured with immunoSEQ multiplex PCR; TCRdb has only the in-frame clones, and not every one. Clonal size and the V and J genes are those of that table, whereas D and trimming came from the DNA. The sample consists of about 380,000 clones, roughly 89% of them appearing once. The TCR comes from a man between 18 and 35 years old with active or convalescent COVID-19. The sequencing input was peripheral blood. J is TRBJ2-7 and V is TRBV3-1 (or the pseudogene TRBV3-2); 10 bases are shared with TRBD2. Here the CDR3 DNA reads TGTGCCAGCAGCCAAGATGAAAGCGGGAGGGCCGAATCCTACGAGCAGTACTTC. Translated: CASSQDESGRAESYEQYF.